These T cell receptor beta chains were read from a single sample in a study of blood T cell repertoires in COVID-19. TCRdb's copy holds only in-frame clones and misses some; the assay was immunoSEQ multiplex PCR. This table has 300,000 or so clones, 91% appearing once. The sequenced sample was peripheral blood. The receptors here all came from a woman in her 30s with COVID-19, enrolled during active disease. CDR3s include the opening cysteine and the closing phenylalanine or tryptophan. The D gene is left open where the match is weak. Clone size is stated in some rows and not others, as once, few, many or a class when expanded.

V gene,D gene,J gene,clone size,CDR3 length,CDR3 DNA,CDR3 protein
TRBV2,NA,TRBJ1-1,few,14,TGTGCCAGCAAACTAGGGGAGGGGAACACTGAAGCTTTCTTT,CASKLGEGNTEAFF
TRBV20-1,TRBD1,TRBJ1-4,NA,15,TGCAGTGCTAGTCAACCGACAGGGACTAATGAAAAACTGTTTTTT,CSASQPTGTNEKLFF
TRBV12-3/TRBV12-4,NA,TRBJ1-5,once,13,TGTGCCAGCTCTACAGATAGCAATCAGCCCCAGCATTTT,CASSTDSNQPQHF
TRBV5-1,NA,TRBJ1-1,NA,14,TGCGCCAGCAGGGCAGGGTTAACGAACACTGAAGCTTTCTTT,CASRAGLTNTEAFF
TRBV5-5,TRBD2,TRBJ2-2,NA,17,TGTGCCAGCAGCAGTGGACTAGGAGGAGGGCTTACCGGGGAGCTGTTTTTT,CASSSGLGGGLTGELFF
TRBV7-2,TRBD2,TRBJ2-7,NA,14,TGTGCCAGCAGCCCAGGACTAGCGGGAGTCGAGCAGTACTTC,CASSPGLAGVEQYF
TRBV11-2,TRBD1,TRBJ1-6,NA,15,TGTGCCAGCAGCCCCAATGGACAGGGGAATTCACCCCTCCACTTT,CASSPNGQGNSPLHF
TRBV28,NA,TRBJ2-3,NA,14,TGTGCCAGCGGATATCAGGGGAAGGCAGATACGCAGTATTTT,CASGYQGKADTQYF
TRBV15,TRBD1,TRBJ1-2,NA,16,TGTGCCACCAGCAGAGATGGGGACAGGATCATCTATGGCTACACCTTC,CATSRDGDRIIYGYTF
TRBV5-4,TRBD1,TRBJ1-2,NA,14,TGTGCCAGCAGCCTCGACAGGGCCTATCAGGGCTACACCTTC,CASSLDRAYQGYTF
TRBV30,NA,TRBJ2-1,NA,15,TGTGCCTGGAGTGTCTCAGGGATGGCCTACAATGAGCAGTTCTTC,CAWSVSGMAYNEQFF